A selection of T cell receptor beta chains follows, all from one sample in a study of cytomegalovirus exposure and HLA in healthy donors. Using immunoSEQ multiplex PCR, the repertoire was profiled, and TCRdb retains in-frame clones only, with some absent. Here the sample spans under 200,000 clones, approximately 77% being singletons. Sequencing was done on a sample of PBMCs. These TCRs come from a female donor in good health and CMV-seronegative. The CDR3 runs from the conserved cysteine through the conserved F or W. D genes are given only for firm matches. Only part of the rows carry a size: once, few, many, or a class if the clone is expanded.

J gene,D gene,clone size,V gene,CDR3 protein,CDR3 DNA
TRBJ2-3,TRBD2,once,TRBV27,CASRERGFTDTQYF,TGTGCCAGCAGGGAGCGGGGGTTCACAGATACGCAGTATTTT
TRBJ1-1,TRBD1,.,TRBV7-9,CASSFTQGMNTEAFF,TGTGCCAGCAGCTTTACACAGGGGATGAACACTGAAGCTTTCTTT
TRBJ1-1,.,.,TRBV7-8,CASSFWEGDTEAFF,TGTGCCAGCAGCTTTTGGGAAGGGGACACTGAAGCTTTCTTT
TRBJ1-2,.,.,TRBV7-2,CASTSGVALGYGYTF,TGTGCCAGCACTTCGGGGGTGGCCCTCGGGTATGGCTACACCTTC
TRBJ2-1,TRBD2,.,TRBV10-3,CAISASGRRGNEQFF,TGTGCCATCAGTGCTAGCGGGAGGCGGGGCAATGAGCAGTTCTTC
TRBJ1-4,.,.,TRBV6-1,CASTYATNEKLFF,TGTGCCAGCACCTATGCAACTAATGAAAAACTGTTTTTT
TRBJ1-2,.,.,TRBV7-9,CASTIGGIGYTF,TGTGCCAGCACCATTGGGGGGATTGGCTACACCTTC
TRBJ1-3,TRBD1,once,TRBV27,CASSRDRASGNTIYF,TGTGCCAGCAGCCGGGACAGGGCCTCTGGAAACACCATATATTTT
TRBJ2-2,.,.,TRBV7-9,CASSPLETGELFF,TGTGCCAGCAGCCCACTAGAAACCGGGGAGCTGTTTTTT
TRBJ1-5,TRBD1,.,TRBV30,CASSLGQGGNQPQHF,TGTGCCTCCTCGCTCGGACAGGGCGGAAATCAGCCCCAGCATTTT
TRBJ2-2,.,once,TRBV6-1,CVLGARTGELFF,TGTGTCCTAGGGGCAAGAACCGGGGAGCTGTTTTTT
TRBJ2-5,TRBD2,.,TRBV7-6,CASSLTPRGGETQYF,TGTGCCAGCAGCTTAACCCCCCGCGGGGGGGAGACCCAGTACTTC
TRBJ2-7,TRBD1,.,TRBV28,CASQPRGHSYEQYF,TGTGCCTCCCAGCCCAGGGGGCACTCCTACGAGCAGTACTTC
TRBJ2-7,.,.,TRBV4-3,CASSQEIGGPYEQYF,TGCGCCAGCAGCCAAGAGATAGGCGGCCCCTACGAGCAGTACTTC
TRBJ1-5,TRBD1,once,TRBV7-2,CASSQTRTGGGQPQHF,TGTGCCAGCAGTCAAACTAGGACAGGGGGGGGTCAGCCCCAGCATTTT
TRBJ2-3,.,.,TRBV30,CAWSVGGLGPDTQYF,TGTGCCTGGAGTGTAGGGGGTTTGGGGCCAGATACGCAGTATTTT
TRBJ2-2,.,.,TRBV2,CASSGPGGQLFF,TGTGCCAGCAGTGGACCCGGGGGGCAGCTGTTTTTT
TRBJ1-4,TRBD1,.,TRBV25-1,CASSDPTGVQEKLFF,TGTGCCAGCAGTGACCCGACAGGGGTGCAGGAAAAACTGTTTTTT
TRBJ2-7,TRBD1,.,TRBV7-6,CASSPDRGHEQYF,TGTGCCAGCAGCCCCGACAGGGGCCACGAGCAGTACTTC
TRBJ1-2,.,.,TRBV7-2,CASGSYYGYTF,TGTGCCAGCGGTAGTTACTATGGCTACACCTTC